The 8 T cell receptor beta chains below were found in one sample sequenced in a study of early T cells in non-severe SARS-CoV-2 infection. TCRdb itself ran the 5' RACE reads through MiXCR, one entry per CDR3 protein. The table lists about 27,000 distinct CDR3 sequences, about 5% of them singletons. Material: whole blood. The receptors stem from an adult who was a healthcare worker with PCR-confirmed SARS-CoV-2 infection or an uninfected control (not recorded which).

This clonotype has only a few counts. CDR3 sequence (DNA): TGTGCCAGCAGCTCCCTCTGGGATTCACCCCTCCACTTT. Amino acids: CASSSLWDSPLHF. The chain couples TRBV7-8 to TRBJ1-6; D gene unclear. CDR1 and CDR2 from the germline V gene are SGHVS and FQNEAQ. This CDR3 spans 13 amino acids. Trimming removed 4 bases at V and 8 bases at J, with 9 bases between.

This clonotype was observed a few times. The J gene is TRBJ2-1, the V gene TRBV15; 9 positions match TRBD2. V lost 0 bases to trimming and J lost 8 bases; unmatched junction nucleotides: 11. CDR1 LNHNV and CDR2 YYDKDF come from the germline V gene (reference sequence). The CDR3 has 17 amino acids. The CDR3: CATSRDFGSGSTDEQFF. The CDR3 DNA sequence: TGTGCCACCAGCAGAGATTTTGGTAGCGGGAGTACCGATGAGCAGTTCTTC.

This clonotype was counted ten times or more. The chain joins TRBV20-1 to TRBJ1-1; 9 bases match TRBD1. Germline loops: CDR1 DFQATT, CDR2 SNEGSKA (reference sequence). After removal of 6 bases from V and 5 bases from J, the junction contained 7 bases not matched to a gene. This CDR3 spans 13 amino acids. The CDR3 bases are TGCAGTGCACTCACAGGGGGCCGAACTGAAGCTTTCTTT. This sequence encodes CSALTGGRTEAFF.

There are many counts of this clonotype. The V gene is TRBV7-9, the J gene TRBJ2-7; D might be TRBD2 (7 bases). Trimming left V 3 bases short and J 6 bases short, with 12 bases between. CDR1 SEHNR and CDR2 FQNEAQ come from the germline V gene (reference sequence). The CDR3 is 13 amino acids. CDR3 nucleotide sequence: TGTGCCAGCAGCTTGGGGGGGCAGCTCGAGCAGTACTTC. It translates to CASSLGGQLEQYF.

The chain carries TRBV7-2 and TRBJ2-5; D possibly corresponds to TRBD1 (5 bases). V was cut by 1 base and J by 1 base, with 10 bases left in between. Germline lookup yields CDR1 SGHTA and CDR2 FQGNSA. The CDR3 is 15 residues long. DNA of the CDR3: TGTGCCAGCAGCTTAGTGGGCAGGGCCCAAGAGACCCAGTACTTC. It encodes CASSLVGRAQETQYF.

This clonotype was seen ten or more times. The rearrangement uses TRBV9 and TRBJ2-5; no clear D. Germline V gives CDR1 SGDLS, CDR2 YYNGEE. This CDR3 comprises 13 residues. Trimming took off 2 bases at V and 5 bases at J, with 10 bases between the two ends. CDR3 coding DNA: TGTGCCAGCAGCGTCTCCCGTTCGGAGACCCAGTACTTC. This codes for CASSVSRSETQYF.

This clonotype turned up a few times. The chain combines TRBV1 with TRBJ1-3; the table names TRBD1, a call not compared with the DNA. TRBV1 is given as a pseudogene. This CDR3 is 16 amino acids long. The chain's CDR3 is CTSSPAWGQAGNTIYF. In nucleotides, the CDR3 is TGCACCAGCAGCCCTGCTTGGGGACAGGCGGGAAACACCATATATTTT.

This clonotype occurred many times. V gene TRBV28 combines with J gene TRBJ2-5; D may be TRBD1 or TRBD2 (5 bases each). The germline gives CDR1 MDHEN, CDR2 SYDVKM. Trimming removed 6 bases at V and 2 bases at J, with 16 bases between. The CDR3 has 15 residues. CDR3 coding DNA: TGTGCCAGCAGGCTGGGGACGGGGCAACAAGAGACCCAGTACTTC. Amino acids: CASRLGTGQQETQYF. The full variable domain, with the rest looked up from reference TRBV28 and TRBJ2-5, is DVKVTQSSRYLVKRTGEKVFLECVQDMDHENMFWYRQDPGLGLRLIYFSYDVKMKEKGDIPEGYSVSREKKERFSLILESASTNQTSMYLCASRLGTGQQETQYFGPGTRLLVL.